This T cell receptor beta chain was retrieved from a study of T cell responses to AZD1222 COVID-19 vaccine. General study points: An increase in Spike-specific TCR breadth and depth was observed after two AZD1222 doses. White British people made up most donors, females outnumbered males, and clonal diversity was possibly underestimated. Regions 160-218 and 743-854 dominated among vaccine-associated CD4 TCRs spanning spike. Repertoire samples came only from after the peak T cell response.

The germline V gene encodes CDR1 MNHEY and CDR2 SVGAGI. V lost 4 bases and J lost 2, with 15 bases in between. The CDR3 is made up of 16 amino acids. Sequencing used immunoSEQ multiplex PCR; TCRdb keeps in-frame clones, though not all of them. The data contain about 200,000 clones, around 93% of them singletons. Details on this clone: Its target is unknown.

The receptor comes from an adult who received the AZD1222 COVID-19 vaccine. This chain joins TRBV6-5 and TRBJ1-5; D is possibly TRBD1 (5 bases). The sequencing used peripheral blood, collected 28 days after the second AZD1222 dose. The DNA for the CDR3 is TGTGCCAGCAGTTCCTTGAGGGGAGGGGGCAATCAGCCCCAGCATTTT. The encoded protein is CASSSLRGGGNQPQHF.